These T cell receptor beta chains were read from a single sample in a study of breast tumors, draining lymph nodes, adjacent tissues. In TCRdb, the multiplex PCR reads were re-called with MiXCR into one record per CDR3 protein. Seen here are around 130,000 distinct CDR3 sequences, about 20% observed once, and the top ten hold about 2.2%. Sequencing was done on a sample of axillary lymph node tissue. The receptors come from a female donor with breast cancer. Some clones in this sample may be carry-over from other donors' samples. Each CDR3 is given with its conserved first and last residue. The D gene is left open where the match is weak. Only some rows state a clone size, as once, few, many or a class for expanded clones.

>TRBV3-1|TRBJ2-1|many|TRBD2
CASSHPGLVSNEQFF
TGTGCCAGCAGCCACCCGGGACTAGTTTCCAATGAGCAGTTCTTC
>TRBV6-5|TRBJ1-2|many|.
CASSSTRPNYGYTF
TGTGCCAGCAGCTCGACAAGACCCAACTATGGCTACACCTTC
>TRBV11-2|TRBJ1-4|many|.
CASSSAAGNEKLFF
TGTGCCAGCAGCTCCGCCGCCGGTAACGAAAAACTGTTTTTT
>TRBV2|TRBJ2-1|many|.
CASSQGTYNEQFF
TGTGCCAGCAGTCAGGGGACCTACAATGAGCAGTTCTTC
>TRBV5-1|TRBJ1-2|many|TRBD1
CASSLEGGTGAPYGYTF
TGCGCCAGCAGCTTGGAGGGGGGCACAGGGGCGCCCTACGGCTACACCTTC
>TRBV7-2|TRBJ2-2|many|.
CASSLVVDPRGTGELFF
TGTGCCAGCAGCTTAGTTGTCGATCCCCGAGGCACCGGGGAGCTGTTTTTT
>TRBV6-2/TRBV6-3|TRBJ1-4|many|.
CASNGITPKLFF
TGTGCCAGCAACGGGATCACCCCAAAACTGTTTTTT
>TRBV20-1|TRBJ2-7|many|TRBD2
CSTRDGTSDYEQYF
TGCAGTACTAGGGACGGGACTAGCGACTACGAGCAGTACTTC
>TRBV20-1|TRBJ2-1|many|TRBD2
CSARELSGREAMRQFF
TGCAGTGCTAGAGAGCTTAGCGGGAGGGAGGCGATGCGGCAGTTCTTC
>TRBV9|TRBJ1-2|many|TRBD1
CASSPLTGGVSYGYTF
TGTGCCAGCAGCCCTCTTACAGGGGGCGTCAGCTATGGCTACACCTTC
>TRBV7-9|TRBJ2-7|many|.
CASSYRAEQYF
TGTGCCAGCAGCTACAGGGCCGAGCAGTACTTC
>TRBV3-1|TRBJ1-2|.|TRBD1
CASGRDRGANYGYTF
TGTGCCAGCGGCCGGGACAGGGGAGCGAACTATGGCTACACCTTC